This TCR beta chain was obtained from a study of OX40 agonist ivuxolimab in advanced cancers. The wider study: Ivuxolimab, an antibody acting as an agonist of OX40 (CD134), was used to treat patients.

The study sampled blood at baseline, cycle 4 day 1, and cycle 7 day 1. The length of the CDR3 is 12 residues. Germline lookup yields CDR1 SGDLS and CDR2 YYNGEE. V lost 0 bases and J lost 7, with 5 bases in between. Produced via immunoSEQ multiplex PCR; TCRdb's table is partial and in-frame only. Altogether tens of thousands of clones are present, 84% being singletons, with the ten largest covering about 27%. The receptor was isolated from an adult with an advanced solid tumor such as melanoma, head and neck, liver or kidney cancer. The chain uses TRBV9 and TRBJ2-1, with unresolved D. The specimen was CD4+ or CD8+ T cells sorted from blood, collected in a trial of the OX40 agonist ivuxolimab. For the CDR3, the DNA is TGTGCCAGCAGCGTAGAAAGGAATGAGCAGTTCTTC. It yields the protein CASSVERNEQFF.